Presented here are 27 T cell receptor beta chains from one specimen sequenced in a study of blood T cell repertoires in COVID-19. TCRdb's table, derived via immunoSEQ multiplex PCR, lists solely in-frame clones and lacks some. The data show under 200,000 clones, approximately 90% seen once. The sequenced sample consisted of peripheral blood. Source of these receptors: a woman aged 70-85 years with COVID-19, enrolled during active disease.

The chain joins TRBV7-2 to TRBJ2-1, with TRBD2 identical over 12 bases. This CDR3 has 15 residues. With 5 bases clipped from V and 6 bases from J, the junction kept 5 bases outside the gene matches. CDR1 and CDR2 from the germline V gene are SGHTA and FQGNSA. CDR3 DNA sequence: TGTGCCAGCAGCCCGAGGACTAGCGGGGCCAATGAGCAGTTCTTC. Translation: CASSPRTSGANEQFF.

J is TRBJ1-3 and V is TRBV28; no firm D call. CDR3 size: 14 residues. CDR1 is MDHEN, CDR2 SYDVKM, per germline. With 3 bases removed from V and 2 bases from J, the gap between germline ends came to 8 bases. The CDR3 DNA is TGTGCCAGCAGTTTTGCGGGGACTGGAAACACCATATATTTT. Amino acid sequence: CASSFAGTGNTIYF.

This chain joins TRBV27 and TRBJ1-1; weak D call: TRBD1 (6 bases). CDR1 and CDR2 from the germline V gene are MNHEY and SMNVEV (reference sequence). V was cut by 5 bases and J by 1 base, with 11 bases left in between. The CDR3 has 14 amino acids. Here the CDR3 reads CASSAQGRNTEAFF. In DNA, the CDR3 is TGTGCCAGCAGTGCACAGGGTAGGAACACTGAAGCTTTCTTT.

J is TRBJ1-2 and V is TRBV20-1; D is unclear. CDR3 length equals 11 residues. Per the germline V gene, CDR1 is DFQATT and CDR2 is SNEGSKA (reference sequence). V was clipped by 5 bases and J by 7 bases, with 11 bases between them. The CDR3 spells CSARRVPGYTF. The CDR3 DNA is TGCAGTGCTCGTCGGGTCCCTGGCTACACCTTC.

The CDR3 bases are TGTGCCAGCAGCGGTCGACAGGGAGACTATGGCTACACCTTC. It codes for CASSGRQGDYGYTF. The gene calls are TRBV7-2 and TRBJ1-2; 7 bases line up with TRBD1. Germline V gene lookup returns CDR1 SGHTA and CDR2 FQGNSA. The CDR3 contains 14 residues. Trimming removed 5 bases from V and 3 bases from J; junction bases left unmatched: 6. The complete variable domain, with remaining parts taken from reference TRBV7-2 and TRBJ1-2, reads GAGVSQSPSNKVTEKGKDVELRCDPISGHTALYWYRQSLGQGLEFLIYFQGNSAPDKSGLPSDRFSAERTGGSVSTLTIQRTQQEDSAVYLCASSGRQGDYGYTFGSGTRLTVV.

The chain joins TRBV18 to TRBJ2-2; D is perhaps TRBD1 (6 bases). Trimming took off 2 bases at V and 6 bases at J, with 16 bases between the two ends. This CDR3 spans 16 amino acids. The germline V gene encodes CDR1 KGHSH and CDR2 LQKENI. CDR3 loop: CASSPVFQGRSGELFF. CDR3 coding DNA: TGTGCCAGCTCACCAGTTTTCCAGGGGAGATCCGGGGAGCTGTTTTTT.

This clone has a single count. The chain couples TRBV2 to TRBJ2-2, with 8 bases matching TRBD1. Germline loops: CDR1 SNHLY, CDR2 FYNNEI. Germline trimming cut 7 bases from V and 0 bases from J; bases unmatched to any gene: 7. The CDR3 sequence is 16 residues long. The CDR3 nucleotides read TGTGCCAGCACCCCGGACAGGGCGGCGAACACCGGGGAGCTGTTTTTT. This sequence encodes CASTPDRAANTGELFF.

This clone was detected once. The V call is TRBV28, the J call TRBJ1-5; TRBD1 might be the D (5 bases). This CDR3 has 15 residues. CDR1 and CDR2 from the germline V gene are MDHEN and SYDVKM. V gave up 5 bases and J gave up 9 bases, with 20 bases separating them. CDR3 nucleotides: TGTGCCAGCAGTCCCCCGGGGGGACGGGCTCGGCCCCAGCATTTT. Amino acid sequence: CASSPPGGRARPQHF.

The CDR3 DNA reads as TGCGCCAGCAGCTTGGATCCAGCGGGGGGGCCAAACACCGGGGAGCTGTTTTTT. Protein: CASSLDPAGGPNTGELFF. V usage is TRBV5-1 and J usage is TRBJ2-2, with 10 bases lining up with TRBD2. Germline trimming cut 0 bases from V and 2 bases from J; bases unmatched to any gene: 7. Per the germline V gene, CDR1 is SGHRS and CDR2 is YFSETQ. The CDR3 spans 18 residues.

The table lists this clone with a few counts. The chain employs TRBV6-5 and TRBJ1-1; D is possibly TRBD1 (6 bases). V lost 6 bases and J lost 0, with 11 bases in between. This CDR3 spans 14 amino acids. Germline CDR1 is MNHEY and CDR2 is SVGAGI. The CDR3 reads CASRGQFLNTEAFF. The CDR3 region has the DNA TGTGCCAGCAGAGGACAGTTTCTGAACACTGAAGCTTTCTTT.

This clone was recorded only once. This chain links TRBV5-1 with TRBJ2-3; 15 bases line up with TRBD2. The V gene's germline CDR1 is SGHRS and CDR2 YFSETQ. The CDR3 spans 17 residues. Trimming at V came to 4 bases and at J to 2 bases, leaving 5 bases not matched to a gene. CDR3 loop: CASSPGTSGGPTDTQYF. DNA of the CDR3: TGCGCCAGCAGCCCGGGGACTAGCGGGGGGCCCACAGATACGCAGTATTTT.

The chain couples TRBV5-1 to TRBJ2-2; D gene ambiguous. The germline V gene has CDR1 SGHRS and CDR2 YFSETQ. The CDR3 extends over 13 amino acids. V lost 2 bases and J lost 4, with 6 bases in between. The CDR3 loop is CASSFQVTGELFF. The CDR3 coding sequence is TGCGCCAGCAGCTTCCAGGTCACCGGGGAGCTGTTTTTT.

The rearrangement uses TRBV19 and TRBJ1-1; D possibly corresponds to TRBD1 (6 bases). The CDR3 length is 15 residues. Germline V lookup: CDR1 LNHDA, CDR2 SQIVND (reference sequence). Trimming stripped 5 bases from V and 3 bases from J, with 16 bases between. CDR3 amino acids: CASSSPGVSDTEAFF. The CDR3 DNA is TGTGCCAGTAGTTCGCCAGGGGTTAGTGACACTGAAGCTTTCTTT.

CDR3 residues: CASSLRTAHRNTEAFF. Written as DNA, the CDR3 is TGTGCCAGCAGTTTAAGAACAGCCCACCGGAACACTGAAGCTTTCTTT. The J gene is TRBJ1-1, the V gene TRBV27; D remains ambiguous. V lost 2 bases, J lost 1 base, and 14 bases lay in between. Per the germline V gene, CDR1 is MNHEY and CDR2 is SMNVEV (reference sequence). This CDR3 comprises 16 residues.

The rearrangement links TRBV28 to TRBJ2-7; D is undetermined. There are 15 residues in the CDR3. V lost 2 bases and J lost 3, with 14 bases in between. In germline, CDR1 is MDHEN, CDR2 SYDVKM. In DNA, the CDR3 is TGTGCCAGCAGTTTAAGGAGAGACCTCCTCTACGAGCAGTACTTC. This gives the protein CASSLRRDLLYEQYF. Looking up the rest from reference TRBV28 and TRBJ2-7 gives the full variable domain: DVKVTQSSRYLVKRTGEKVFLECVQDMDHENMFWYRQDPGLGLRLIYFSYDVKMKEKGDIPEGYSVSREKKERFSLILESASTNQTSMYLCASSLRRDLLYEQYFGPGTRLTVT.

The V gene is TRBV30, the J gene TRBJ1-1, with TRBD1 as a possible D gene (5 bases). Per the germline V gene, CDR1 is GTSNPN and CDR2 is SVGIG (reference sequence). This CDR3 comprises 15 residues. V lost 0 bases, J lost 8 bases, and 19 bases lay in between. The CDR3 DNA reads TGTGCCTGGAGTGTACAAGGACACCCAGGGCCCGAAGCTTTCTTT. This encodes CAWSVQGHPGPEAFF.

The gene calls are TRBV28 and TRBJ1-4; D may be TRBD1 (5 bases). V was clipped by 7 bases and J by 5 bases, with 11 bases between them. The CDR3 extends over 13 amino acids. Germline CDR1 and CDR2: MDHEN and SYDVKM. Here the CDR3 DNA reads TGTGCCAGCAAGGGGCCCTACAATGAAAAACTGTTTTTT. Amino acid sequence: CASKGPYNEKLFF.

This clone was counted only a few times. The chain couples TRBV2 to TRBJ1-2, with 10 bases identical to TRBD1. The germline CDR1 and CDR2 sequences are SNHLY and FYNNEI. V dropped 6 bases and J dropped 6; count of bases not matched to a gene: 1. This CDR3 comprises 12 residues. The CDR3 DNA is TGTGCCAGCAGAGGACAGGGGGATGGCTACACCTTC. Its translation is CASRGQGDGYTF.

The gene calls are TRBV4-1 and TRBJ1-5, with a weak D call TRBD1 (5 bases). Germline CDR1 is MGHRA and CDR2 is YSYEKL. The CDR3 contains 14 residues. Trimming cost V 4 bases and J 1 base, with 8 bases left between them. CDR3 sequence (DNA): TGCGCCAGCAGCCTACGGGGGAGCAATCAGCCCCAGCATTTT. This codes for CASSLRGSNQPQHF.

V gene TRBV5-1 combines with J gene TRBJ2-7, with 9 bases identical to TRBD2. This CDR3 has 16 amino acids. Germline CDR1 reads SGHRS; CDR2 reads YFSETQ. V was pared by 0 bases and J by 1 base, with 5 bases of the junction left unmatched. CDR3 bases: TGCGCCAGCAGCTTGGGGACTAGCGATCGATCCTACGAGCAGTACTTC. This translates into CASSLGTSDRSYEQYF.

The genes are TRBV5-1 and TRBJ1-1; D possibly corresponds to TRBD1 (5 bases). V was cut by 5 bases and J by 1 base, with 12 bases left in between. Germline lookup yields CDR1 SGHRS and CDR2 YFSETQ. This CDR3 has 14 residues. The chain's CDR3 is CASSPTGENTEAFF. CDR3 bases: TGCGCCAGCAGTCCGACGGGGGAGAACACTGAAGCTTTCTTT.

The V call is TRBV7-8, the J call TRBJ2-7, with 9 bases fitting TRBD1. In germline, CDR1 is SGHVS, CDR2 FQNEAQ. The CDR3 covers 15 residues. Unmatched junction bases numbered 7, after V lost 1 base and J lost 6 bases. CDR3 nucleotide sequence: TGTGCCAGCAGCTTAGTGCGAGTGACAGGGGGCGAGCAGTACTTC. This encodes CASSLVRVTGGEQYF.

The chain joins TRBV11-2 to TRBJ2-1, with TRBD2 matching 13 bases. CDR3 length: 16 amino acids. V lost 6 bases and J lost 7; bases outside the gene matches: 9. Per the germline V gene, CDR1 is SGHAT and CDR2 is FQNNGV. The chain's CDR3 is CASSIRTSGGGNEQFF. DNA for the CDR3: TGTGCCAGCAGTATCAGGACTAGCGGGGGAGGTAATGAGCAGTTCTTC.

The rearrangement uses TRBV2 and TRBJ2-5; TRBD2 agrees at 7 bases. The V segment lost 6 bases and the J segment 3 bases; nucleotides outside the gene matches: 1. This CDR3 comprises 12 residues. Looked up from germline, CDR1 is SNHLY and CDR2 is FYNNEI. The CDR3 spells CASRGGKETQYF. The CDR3 bases are TGTGCCAGCAGGGGGGGGAAAGAGACCCAGTACTTC.

This clone was counted only a few times. The gene calls are TRBV28 and TRBJ1-2, with 7 bases lining up with TRBD1. The CDR3 runs 14 residues. The V segment lost 6 bases and the J segment 3 bases; nucleotides outside the gene matches: 7. The germline CDR1 and CDR2 sequences are MDHEN and SYDVKM. CDR3 nucleotide sequence: TGTGCCAGCAGCCCAACGGGACAGCACTATGGCTACACCTTC. This translates into CASSPTGQHYGYTF.

The rearrangement uses TRBV2 and TRBJ2-1; 8 bases align to TRBD1. This CDR3 region has 16 residues. Unmatched junction bases numbered 9, after V lost 1 base and J lost 7 bases. The V gene's germline CDR1 is SNHLY and CDR2 FYNNEI. The CDR3 protein is CASSEGEAGGWNEQFF. The CDR3 DNA is TGTGCCAGCAGTGAAGGGGAGGCAGGGGGCTGGAATGAGCAGTTCTTC.

J is TRBJ1-3 and V is TRBV27; the D is unclear. The germline gives CDR1 MNHEY, CDR2 SMNVEV (reference sequence). CDR3 size: 16 residues. The V end lost 6 bases, the J end lost 0 bases, and 15 bases lay between the germline ends. The CDR3 loop is CASSLKPGTSGNTIYF. The CDR3 nucleotides are TGTGCCAGCAGCCTGAAGCCAGGCACCTCTGGAAACACCATATATTTT.